These T cell receptor beta chains were read from a single sample in a study of blood T cells in healthy people across ages. TCRdb called the 5' RACE reads again in MiXCR, with one record for every CDR3 protein. The sample has 980,000 or so distinct CDR3 sequences, roughly 50% seen once. Input material: blood. These receptors came from a man aged 25-45 years in good health. Each CDR3 is given with its conserved first and last residue. D genes are given only for firm matches. Size tells how often a clone was seen (once, few, many) or the class of an expanded clone, and some rows leave it out.

V gene: TRBV11-3; D gene: NA; J gene: TRBJ2-4; clone size: NA; CDR3 DNA: TGTGCCAGCAGTCCTTTGTGTTGGCAGTACTTC; CDR3 protein: CASSPLCWQYF
V gene: TRBV2; D gene: TRBD1; J gene: TRBJ1-6; clone size: NA; CDR3 DNA: TGTGCCAGCAGGCGCGGGACAGGGCCTTCACCCCTCCACTTT; CDR3 protein: CASRRGTGPSPLHF
V gene: TRBV6-4; D gene: NA; J gene: TRBJ2-7; clone size: once; CDR3 DNA: TGTGCCAGCAGTTTACGGAGGGAGCACGAGCAGTACTTC; CDR3 protein: CASSLRREHEQYF
V gene: TRBV10-3; D gene: NA; J gene: TRBJ2-7; clone size: NA; CDR3 DNA: TGTGCCATTAGGGCTGCCCCTACGGGCGAGCAGTACTTC; CDR3 protein: CAIRAAPTGEQYF
V gene: TRBV6-2/TRBV6-3; D gene: TRBD1; J gene: TRBJ1-2; clone size: NA; CDR3 DNA: TGTGCCAGCAGGCGACAGGGGGCGATCTATGGCTACACCTTC; CDR3 protein: CASRRQGAIYGYTF
V gene: TRBV7-2; D gene: NA; J gene: TRBJ1-6; clone size: NA; CDR3 DNA: TGTGCCAGCAGCCCGAATTCCGGGACTAGTGGCTCACCCCTCCACTTT; CDR3 protein: CASSPNSGTSGSPLHF
V gene: TRBV7-9; D gene: TRBD2; J gene: TRBJ2-3; clone size: NA; CDR3 DNA: TGTGCCAGCAGCCCTCAGACTAGCTCCATAGATACGCAGTATTTT; CDR3 protein: CASSPQTSSIDTQYF
V gene: TRBV2; D gene: TRBD1; J gene: TRBJ2-1; clone size: NA; CDR3 DNA: TGTGCCAGCGGGAACCCGGGACAGGGGATCTCGGTCAGGTTCTTC; CDR3 protein: CASGNPGQGISVRFF
V gene: TRBV12-3/TRBV12-4; D gene: NA; J gene: TRBJ2-7; clone size: NA; CDR3 DNA: TGTGCCAGCATGGAACATGGGTACTACGAGCAGTACTTC; CDR3 protein: CASMEHGYYEQYF
V gene: TRBV7-9; D gene: NA; J gene: TRBJ2-3; clone size: NA; CDR3 DNA: TGTGCCAGCAGCTTAGCGGTAGCCGCTAGCACAGATACGCAGTATTTT; CDR3 protein: CASSLAVAASTDTQYF
V gene: TRBV2; D gene: TRBD2; J gene: TRBJ2-2; clone size: NA; CDR3 DNA: TGTGCCAGCAGAGGACTAGCGGGGGTCACCGGGGAGCTGTTTTTT; CDR3 protein: CASRGLAGVTGELFF
V gene: TRBV6-4; D gene: TRBD1; J gene: TRBJ1-2; clone size: few; CDR3 DNA: TGTGCCAGCAGTGGGACAGGGATTGACTATGGCTACACCTTC; CDR3 protein: CASSGTGIDYGYTF
V gene: TRBV7-2; D gene: TRBD1; J gene: TRBJ1-2; clone size: NA; CDR3 DNA: TGTGCCAGCAGCAGGGACAGGGAGATCTACACCTTC; CDR3 protein: CASSRDREIYTF
V gene: TRBV5-1; D gene: TRBD2; J gene: TRBJ2-7; clone size: NA; CDR3 DNA: TGCGCCAGCAGCTTGGCCCTAGCGGGGGATCCATACAATGAGCAGTACTTC; CDR3 protein: CASSLALAGDPYNEQYF
V gene: TRBV7-2; D gene: TRBD2; J gene: TRBJ2-1; clone size: NA; CDR3 DNA: TGTGCCAGCAGCACGACTAGCGGGGGGTGGGATGAGCAGTTCTTC; CDR3 protein: CASSTTSGGWDEQFF
V gene: TRBV14; D gene: TRBD1; J gene: TRBJ1-6; clone size: NA; CDR3 DNA: TGTGCCAGCAGCCAAGAGACAGGGCGAAGCTCACCCCTCCACTTT; CDR3 protein: CASSQETGRSSPLHF
V gene: TRBV30; D gene: NA; J gene: TRBJ2-7; clone size: NA; CDR3 DNA: TGTGCCTGTTCCGGGACTTCCAGCTCCTACGAGCAGTACTTC; CDR3 protein: CACSGTSSSYEQYF
V gene: TRBV11-3; D gene: TRBD2; J gene: TRBJ2-1; clone size: many; CDR3 DNA: TGTGCCAGCAGCTCCAGGAACAGCGGGGGTAGGGATGAGCAGTTCTTC; CDR3 protein: CASSSRNSGGRDEQFF
V gene: TRBV7-3; D gene: NA; J gene: TRBJ2-1; clone size: NA; CDR3 DNA: TGTGCCAGCAGCCCCCCGGGGGGCCTCGTCAATGAGCAGTTCTTC; CDR3 protein: CASSPPGGLVNEQFF
V gene: TRBV7-9; D gene: NA; J gene: TRBJ2-7; clone size: NA; CDR3 DNA: TGTGCCAGCAGCGCCACGGGGGAGTACGAGCAGTACTTC; CDR3 protein: CASSATGEYEQYF
V gene: TRBV24-1; D gene: NA; J gene: TRBJ2-1; clone size: few; CDR3 DNA: TGTGCCACCAGTGATTTGCAGGGTATAAATGAGCAGTTCTTC; CDR3 protein: CATSDLQGINEQFF
V gene: TRBV6-6; D gene: NA; J gene: TRBJ1-2; clone size: NA; CDR3 DNA: TGTGCCAGCAGTTACTCTGCATCCCGCAACTATGGCTACACCTTC; CDR3 protein: CASSYSASRNYGYTF
V gene: TRBV10-3; D gene: TRBD2; J gene: TRBJ2-7; clone size: NA; CDR3 DNA: TGTGCCATCAGCGGACTAGCGGGGGATAGCGAGCAGTACTTC; CDR3 protein: CAISGLAGDSEQYF
V gene: TRBV6-2/TRBV6-3; D gene: TRBD2; J gene: TRBJ2-3; clone size: many; CDR3 DNA: TGTGCCAGCAGCCCTGGCCCTTCTAGCGGGAAGACAGATACGCAGTATTTT; CDR3 protein: CASSPGPSSGKTDTQYF
V gene: TRBV5-1; D gene: TRBD2; J gene: TRBJ2-5; clone size: NA; CDR3 DNA: TGCGCCAGCAGCTTCACTAGCGACCAAGAGACCCAGTACTTC; CDR3 protein: CASSFTSDQETQYF
V gene: TRBV18; D gene: TRBD1; J gene: TRBJ2-5; clone size: NA; CDR3 DNA: TGTGCCAGCTCACCGGGACAGGGTCTCGGAGAGACCCAGTACTTC; CDR3 protein: CASSPGQGLGETQYF
V gene: TRBV6-6; D gene: NA; J gene: TRBJ2-5; clone size: few; CDR3 DNA: TGTGCCAGCAGTTACCGGCCGTCCCGAGAGACCCAGTACTTC; CDR3 protein: CASSYRPSRETQYF
V gene: TRBV4-2; D gene: NA; J gene: TRBJ2-7; clone size: once; CDR3 DNA: TGTGCCAGCAGCCAAGGAGGCCCTTCTTCCTACGAGCAGTACTTC; CDR3 protein: CASSQGGPSSYEQYF
V gene: TRBV5-1; D gene: TRBD1; J gene: TRBJ2-1; clone size: NA; CDR3 DNA: TGCGCCAGCAGCTTGGCGGGACAGGGAAGAAACAATGAGCAGTTCTTC; CDR3 protein: CASSLAGQGRNNEQFF
V gene: TRBV6-2/TRBV6-3; D gene: NA; J gene: TRBJ2-3; clone size: few; CDR3 DNA: TGTGCCAGCAGGCCCCGAGGGGCCGGCACAGATACGCAGTATTTT; CDR3 protein: CASRPRGAGTDTQYF
V gene: TRBV20-1; D gene: NA; J gene: TRBJ2-3; clone size: NA; CDR3 DNA: TGCAGTGTCCCGATGGCCCCGGAAGATACGCAGTATTTT; CDR3 protein: CSVPMAPEDTQYF
V gene: TRBV3-1; D gene: NA; J gene: TRBJ1-5; clone size: NA; CDR3 DNA: TGTGCCAGCAGCCAAGACGTACAGGTGGGCAATCAGCCCCAGCATTTT; CDR3 protein: CASSQDVQVGNQPQHF